This T cell receptor beta chain was captured by sequencing in a study of blood T cell repertoires in COVID-19. Across the study: The analysed material was cDNA or gDNA that came from T cells, B-cell-depleted T cells, or PBMCs.

The CDR3 sequence is 14 residues long. Trimming pared 10 bases from V and 2 bases from J, leaving 16 bases between. Germline lookup yields CDR1 MNHEY and CDR2 SVGAGI. As originally analysed: Estimation of nucleated cell counts relied on the amplification of reference gene primers. The protocol was immunoSEQ multiplex PCR, while the TCRdb copy is restricted to in-frame clones and leaves out a portion. From that table come the V and J calls and clone size; the DNA was used to work out D and trimming. The sample has about 190,000 clones, around 84% seen once. The origin of this receptor is a human donor in a cohort sampled during active COVID-19. Sample: peripheral blood. This chain uses TRBV6-5 with TRBJ2-3; the D gene is possibly TRBD2 (6 bases). The CDR3, as DNA: TGTGCCACCGGGAGTAGCGGTATCACAGATACGCAGTATTTT. Protein product: CATGSSGITDTQYF.